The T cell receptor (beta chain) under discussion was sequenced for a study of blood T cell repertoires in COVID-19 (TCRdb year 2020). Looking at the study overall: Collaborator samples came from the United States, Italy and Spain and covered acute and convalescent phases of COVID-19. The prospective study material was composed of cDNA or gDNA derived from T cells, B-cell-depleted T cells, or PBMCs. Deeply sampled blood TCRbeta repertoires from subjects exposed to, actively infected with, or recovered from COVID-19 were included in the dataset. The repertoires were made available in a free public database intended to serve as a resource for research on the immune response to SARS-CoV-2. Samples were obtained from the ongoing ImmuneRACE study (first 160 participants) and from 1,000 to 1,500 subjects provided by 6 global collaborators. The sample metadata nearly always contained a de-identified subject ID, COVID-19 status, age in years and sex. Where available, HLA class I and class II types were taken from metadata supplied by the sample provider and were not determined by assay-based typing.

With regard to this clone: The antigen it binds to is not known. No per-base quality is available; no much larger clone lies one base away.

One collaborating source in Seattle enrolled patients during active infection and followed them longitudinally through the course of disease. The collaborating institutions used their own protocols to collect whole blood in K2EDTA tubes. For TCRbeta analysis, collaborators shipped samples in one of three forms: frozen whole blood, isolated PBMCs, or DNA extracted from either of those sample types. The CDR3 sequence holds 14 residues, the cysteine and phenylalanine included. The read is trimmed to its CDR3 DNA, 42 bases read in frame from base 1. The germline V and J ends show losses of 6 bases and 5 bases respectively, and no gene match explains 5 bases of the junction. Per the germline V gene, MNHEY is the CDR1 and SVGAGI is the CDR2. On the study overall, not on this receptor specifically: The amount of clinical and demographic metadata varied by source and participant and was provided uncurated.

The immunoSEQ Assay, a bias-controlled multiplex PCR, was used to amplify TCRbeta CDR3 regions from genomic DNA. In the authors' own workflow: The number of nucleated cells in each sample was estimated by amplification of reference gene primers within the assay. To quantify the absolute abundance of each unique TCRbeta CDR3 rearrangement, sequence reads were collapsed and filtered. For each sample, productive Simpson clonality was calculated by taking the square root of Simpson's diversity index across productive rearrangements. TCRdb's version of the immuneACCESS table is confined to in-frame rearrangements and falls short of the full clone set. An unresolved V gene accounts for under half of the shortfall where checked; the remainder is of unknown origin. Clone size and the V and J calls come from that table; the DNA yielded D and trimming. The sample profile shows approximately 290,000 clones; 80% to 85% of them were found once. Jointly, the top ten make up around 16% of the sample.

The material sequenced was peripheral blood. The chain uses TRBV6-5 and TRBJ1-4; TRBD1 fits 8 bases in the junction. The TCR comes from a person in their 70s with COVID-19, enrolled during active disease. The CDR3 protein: CASRQGQVNEKLFF. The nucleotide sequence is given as TGTGCCAGCAGGCAGGGACAGGTCAATGAAAAACTGTTTTTT.